This entry lists 3 T cell receptor beta chains sequenced from one sample in a study of T cell repertoires in cytomegalovirus infection. TCRdb reprocessed the reads with MiXCR, giving one entry per CDR3 protein. Of a few hundred thousand distinct CDR3 sequences detected, around 27% appear once; the ten largest clones hold under 15%. Sequencing was done on a sample of PBMCs. These receptors were collected from a human donor in good health (CMV status not recorded). Some clones in this sample may be carry-over from other donors' samples.

This clonotype was picked up a small number of times. The chain employs TRBV5-1 and TRBJ1-1; the match to TRBD1 covers 7 bases. This CDR3 has 14 residues. V gave up 1 base and J gave up 5 bases; unmatched junction bases: 5. Germline V gene lookup returns CDR1 SGHRS and CDR2 YFSETQ. CDR3 amino acids: CASSLRTGQTEAFF. The CDR3 region has the DNA TGCGCCAGCAGCTTGAGGACAGGCCAGACTGAAGCTTTCTTT.

This clonotype was detected only a few times. The chain is built from TRBV5-4 and TRBJ2-1; D may be TRBD2 (6 bases). Trimming shortened V by 0 bases and J by 9 bases, and 10 bases separated the two germline ends. CDR3 length: 13 residues. Per the germline V gene, CDR1 is SGHNT and CDR2 is YYREEE (reference sequence). CDR3 residues: CASSLGTMAEQFF. CDR3 bases: TGTGCCAGCAGCTTGGGGACTATGGCTGAGCAGTTCTTC.

This clonotype came up many times. The gene calls are TRBV7-2 and TRBJ2-5; the match to TRBD1 covers 8 bases. V shed 8 bases and J 1 base; nucleotides not matched to a gene: 6. Germline lookup yields CDR1 SGHTA and CDR2 FQGNSA. The CDR3 contains 14 residues. CDR3 nucleotides: TGTGCCAGCCGACGGGACAGGTCCCAAGAGACCCAGTACTTC. This gives the protein CASRRDRSQETQYF.